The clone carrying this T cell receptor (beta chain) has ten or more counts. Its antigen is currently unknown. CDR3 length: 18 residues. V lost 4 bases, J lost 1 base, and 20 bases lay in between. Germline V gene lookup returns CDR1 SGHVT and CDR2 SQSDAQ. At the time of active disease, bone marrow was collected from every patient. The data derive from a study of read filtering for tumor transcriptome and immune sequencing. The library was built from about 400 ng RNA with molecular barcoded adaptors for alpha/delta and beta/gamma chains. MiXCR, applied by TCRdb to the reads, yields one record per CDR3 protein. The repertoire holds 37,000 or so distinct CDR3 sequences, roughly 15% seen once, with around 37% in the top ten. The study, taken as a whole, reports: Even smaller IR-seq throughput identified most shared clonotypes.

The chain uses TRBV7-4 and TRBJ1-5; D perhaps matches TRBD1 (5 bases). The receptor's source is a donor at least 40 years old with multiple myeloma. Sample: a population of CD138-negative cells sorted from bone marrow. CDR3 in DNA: TGTGCCAGCAGCTCAGAGCTATCGAGGGCAGGGAGCAATCAGCCCCAGCATTTT. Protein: CASSSELSRAGSNQPQHF.